A few counts support the clone carrying this T cell receptor (beta chain). TCRdb's table, derived via immunoSEQ multiplex PCR, lists solely in-frame clones and lacks some. The sample records some 160,000 clones, 88% being singletons. This entry comes from a study of blood T cell repertoires in COVID-19. Participants came from some 26 US areas, aged about 18 to 100 years. There are 15 residues in the CDR3. The V end was cut by 2 bases, the J end by 3 bases, with 14 bases between. Germline V CDR1 and CDR2: SGDLS, YYNGEE. This clonotype originated in a woman in her 50s who had recovered from COVID-19. This chain joins TRBV9 and TRBJ1-1; a possible D gene is TRBD1 (6 bases). Material: PBMCs or T cells enriched from blood (not recorded which). CDR3 nucleotides: TGTGCCAGCAGCGTTTCGAACAGGGCTGACACTGAAGCTTTCTTT. Residues: CASSVSNRADTEAFF.